The present T cell receptor (beta chain) was sequenced within a study of T cells in Graves' hyperthyroidism and ophthalmopathy. Individuals with ophthalmopathy presented a Clinical Activity Score of at least 3, a NOSPECS grade of at least 4 and a duration under 3 months. Fresh 10 ml peripheral blood yielded PBMCs. General study findings and limits: Ophthalmopathy was model-predicted a median about six months pre-onset. Appearing also in blood were most of the thyroid clonotypes expanded above 0.001.

In regard to this clonotype: What it binds is unknown.

Amplified TCR beta CDR3 regions came from RNA transcripts. The HTBI primer set drove a first-round RT-PCR of the TCR CDR3. TCRdb fed the multiplex PCR reads into MiXCR, producing one record per CDR3 protein. The sample holds hundreds of thousands of distinct CDR3 sequences; roughly a quarter are singletons and the top ten take about 11%. The sequence derives from a woman under 40 with Graves' ophthalmopathy. The sequenced sample was blood.

CDR3 DNA: TGTGCCAGCACCCTGGGCGGGGGGGGCTCCTACGAGCAGTACTTC. It yields the protein CASTLGGGGSYEQYF. This sequence joins TRBV27 and TRBJ2-7; 9 positions agree with TRBD2. V lost 7 bases, J lost 0 bases, and 7 bases stayed unmatched. This CDR3 region has 15 residues. CDR1 and CDR2 (germline): MNHEY, SMNVEV (reference sequence).